The subject of this entry is one T cell receptor (beta chain). Its matching antigen is unknown. Time point here: blood at routine non-recurrence follow-up after resection. This sample is part of a study of spatial heterogeneity in lung cancer. Study details: Follow-up PBMC specimens underwent sequencing when available; their median timing was about 2 years after resection. Whole-study findings and limits: Among blood samples, ubiquitous expanded tumor TCRs appeared more at resection than at follow-up.

TCRdb independently ran MiXCR on the 5' RACE reads; one entry per CDR3 protein. The data show around 100,000 distinct CDR3 sequences, roughly 10% seen once. Germline V gene sequence: CDR1 MNHEY, CDR2 SMNVEV (reference sequence). This CDR3 region has 13 residues. V lost 7 bases to trimming and J lost 0 bases, with 7 bases between them. The TCR comes from a female donor with early-stage non-small cell lung cancer. Sequenced material: PBMCs, taken at follow-up. This sequence joins TRBV27 and TRBJ1-3, with D unresolved. CDR3 amino acids: CASKQSSGNTIYF. The CDR3 DNA reads TGTGCCAGCAAACAGTCCTCTGGAAACACCATATATTTT.